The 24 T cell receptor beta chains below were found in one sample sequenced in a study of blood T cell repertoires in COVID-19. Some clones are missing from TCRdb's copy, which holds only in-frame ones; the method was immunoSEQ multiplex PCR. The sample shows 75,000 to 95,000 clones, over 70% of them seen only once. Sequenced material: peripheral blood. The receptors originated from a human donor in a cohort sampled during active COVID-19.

CDR3 region: CASSMWGGASGELFF. The DNA for the CDR3 is TGTGCCAGTAGTATGTGGGGGGGCGCAAGCGGGGAGCTGTTTTTT. The chain combines TRBV19 with TRBJ2-2; D is perhaps TRBD2 (7 bases). From germline, CDR1 is LNHDA and CDR2 SQIVND (reference sequence). V dropped 3 bases and J dropped 7 bases, with 15 bases sitting between them. The CDR3 consists of 15 residues.

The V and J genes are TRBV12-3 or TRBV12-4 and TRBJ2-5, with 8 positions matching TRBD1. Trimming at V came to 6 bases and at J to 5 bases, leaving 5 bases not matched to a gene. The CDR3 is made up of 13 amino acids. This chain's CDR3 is CASRVGQAETQYF. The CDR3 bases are TGTGCCAGCAGGGTGGGACAGGCGGAGACCCAGTACTTC.

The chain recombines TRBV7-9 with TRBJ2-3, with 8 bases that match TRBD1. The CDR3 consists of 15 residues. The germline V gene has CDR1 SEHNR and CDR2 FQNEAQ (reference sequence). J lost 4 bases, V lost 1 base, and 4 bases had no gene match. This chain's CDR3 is CASSLDEDRADTQYF. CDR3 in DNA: TGTGCCAGCAGCTTAGACGAGGACAGGGCAGATACGCAGTATTTT.

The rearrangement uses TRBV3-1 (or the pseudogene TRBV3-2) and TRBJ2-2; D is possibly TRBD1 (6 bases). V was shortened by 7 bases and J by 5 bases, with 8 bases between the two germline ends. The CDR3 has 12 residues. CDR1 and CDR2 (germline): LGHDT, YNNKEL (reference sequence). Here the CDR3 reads CASTRGTGELFF. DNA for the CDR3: TGTGCCAGCACTAGGGGGACCGGGGAGCTGTTTTTT.

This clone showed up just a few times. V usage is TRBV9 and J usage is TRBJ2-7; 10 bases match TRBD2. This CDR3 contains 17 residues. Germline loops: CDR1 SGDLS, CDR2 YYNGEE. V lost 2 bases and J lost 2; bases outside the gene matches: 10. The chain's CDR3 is CASSVGDILAGAYEQYF. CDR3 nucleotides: TGTGCCAGCAGCGTGGGGGATATTCTAGCGGGAGCCTACGAGCAGTACTTC. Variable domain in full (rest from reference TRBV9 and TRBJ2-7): DSGVTQTPKHLITATGQRVTLRCSPRSGDLSVYWYQQSLDQGLQFLIQYYNGEERAKGNILERFSAQQFPDLHSELNLSSLELGDSALYFCASSVGDILAGAYEQYFGPGTRLTVT.

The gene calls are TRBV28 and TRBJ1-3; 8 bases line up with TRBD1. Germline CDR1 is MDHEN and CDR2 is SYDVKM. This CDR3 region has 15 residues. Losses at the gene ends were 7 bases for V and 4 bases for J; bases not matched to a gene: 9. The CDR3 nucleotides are TGTGCCAGCACTAGGGCAGGGGGCATCGGAAACACCATATATTTT. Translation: CASTRAGGIGNTIYF.

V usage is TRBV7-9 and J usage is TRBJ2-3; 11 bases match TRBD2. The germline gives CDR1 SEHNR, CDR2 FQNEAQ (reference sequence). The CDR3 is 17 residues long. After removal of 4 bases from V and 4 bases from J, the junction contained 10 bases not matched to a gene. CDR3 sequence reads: CASSSYSSGRSPDTQYF. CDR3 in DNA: TGTGCCAGCAGCTCCTATTCTAGCGGGAGGAGCCCAGATACGCAGTATTTT.

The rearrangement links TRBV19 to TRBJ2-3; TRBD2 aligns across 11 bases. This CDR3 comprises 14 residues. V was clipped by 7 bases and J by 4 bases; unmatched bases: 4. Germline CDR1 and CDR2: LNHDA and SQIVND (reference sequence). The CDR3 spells CASKTSGGSDTQYF. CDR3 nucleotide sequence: TGTGCCAGTAAAACTAGCGGGGGTTCAGATACGCAGTATTTT.

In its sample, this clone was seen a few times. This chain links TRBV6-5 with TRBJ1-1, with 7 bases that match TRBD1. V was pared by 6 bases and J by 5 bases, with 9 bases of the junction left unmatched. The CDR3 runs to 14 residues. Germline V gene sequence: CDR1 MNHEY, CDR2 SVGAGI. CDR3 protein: CASSFDRVRTEAFF. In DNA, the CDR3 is TGTGCCAGCAGCTTCGACAGGGTGAGAACTGAAGCTTTCTTT.

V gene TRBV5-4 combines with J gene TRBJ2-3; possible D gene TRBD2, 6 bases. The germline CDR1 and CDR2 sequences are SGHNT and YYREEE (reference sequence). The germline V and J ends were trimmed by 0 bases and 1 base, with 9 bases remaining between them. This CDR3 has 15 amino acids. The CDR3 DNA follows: TGTGCCAGCAGCTTGGTGGGGGGAGGCACAGATACGCAGTATTTT. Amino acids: CASSLVGGGTDTQYF.

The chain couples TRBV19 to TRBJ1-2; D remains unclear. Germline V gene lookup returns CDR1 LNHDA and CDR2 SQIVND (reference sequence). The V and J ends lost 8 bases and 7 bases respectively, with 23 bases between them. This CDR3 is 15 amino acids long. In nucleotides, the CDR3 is TGTGCCAGTGCCTTTCCCGGTTCGCCGGTACGTGGCTACACCTTC. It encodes CASAFPGSPVRGYTF.

Here the CDR3 DNA reads TGTGCCAGCAGTTTCGGGACTAGCCTAGTCTCTAGGGAGCAGTACTTC. It is translated as CASSFGTSLVSREQYF. The rearrangement links TRBV27 to TRBJ2-7; 9 positions agree with TRBD2. This CDR3 comprises 16 residues. V dropped 3 bases and J dropped 7; count of bases not matched to a gene: 13. The germline gives CDR1 MNHEY, CDR2 SMNVEV (reference sequence).

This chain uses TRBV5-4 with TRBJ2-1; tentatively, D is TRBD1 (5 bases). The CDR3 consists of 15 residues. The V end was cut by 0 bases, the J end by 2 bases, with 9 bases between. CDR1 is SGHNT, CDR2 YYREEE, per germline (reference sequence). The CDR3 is CASSLDTGTYNEQFF. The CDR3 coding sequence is TGTGCCAGCAGCTTGGATACAGGAACCTACAATGAGCAGTTCTTC.

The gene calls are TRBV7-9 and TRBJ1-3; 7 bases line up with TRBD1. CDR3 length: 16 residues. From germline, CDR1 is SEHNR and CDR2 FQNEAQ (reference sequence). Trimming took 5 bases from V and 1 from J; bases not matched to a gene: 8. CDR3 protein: CASSPETGQSGNTIYF. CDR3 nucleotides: TGTGCCAGCAGCCCCGAGACAGGGCAATCTGGAAACACCATATATTTT.

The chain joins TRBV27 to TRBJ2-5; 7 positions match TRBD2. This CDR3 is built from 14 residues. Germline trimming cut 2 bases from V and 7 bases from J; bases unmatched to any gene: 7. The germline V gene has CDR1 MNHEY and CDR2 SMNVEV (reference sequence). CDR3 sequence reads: CASSLRREALTQYF. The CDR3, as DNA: TGTGCCAGCAGTTTACGACGGGAGGCGCTGACCCAGTACTTC.

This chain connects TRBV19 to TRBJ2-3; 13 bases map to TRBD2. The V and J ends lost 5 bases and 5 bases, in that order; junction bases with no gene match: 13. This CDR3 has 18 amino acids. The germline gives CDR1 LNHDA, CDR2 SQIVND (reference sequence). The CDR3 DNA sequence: TGTGCCAGTAGTCCATCCCGGACTAGCGGGAGTTCTGGAGATACGCAGTATTTT. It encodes CASSPSRTSGSSGDTQYF.

CDR3 region: CASRPGRTANEKLFF. CDR3 in DNA: TGTGCCAGCAGACCCGGGAGGACAGCTAATGAAAAACTGTTTTTT. This chain joins TRBV6-4 and TRBJ1-4; possibly TRBD1 for D (6 bases). The CDR3 runs to 15 residues. The V end lost 6 bases, the J end lost 3 bases, and 14 bases lay between the germline ends. The germline CDR1 and CDR2 sequences are MRHNA and SNTAGT.

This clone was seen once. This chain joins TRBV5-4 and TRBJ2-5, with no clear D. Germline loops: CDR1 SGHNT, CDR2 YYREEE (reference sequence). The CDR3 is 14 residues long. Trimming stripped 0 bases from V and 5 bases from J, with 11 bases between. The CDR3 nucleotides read TGTGCCAGCAGCTTGGTGGGCCAAGTGGAGACCCAGTACTTC. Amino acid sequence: CASSLVGQVETQYF.

The CDR3 sequence: CASSLRGPGANVLTF. The CDR3 region has the DNA TGTGCCAGCAGCTTAAGAGGGCCCGGGGCCAACGTCCTGACTTTC. The chain couples TRBV11-1 to TRBJ2-6; TRBD2 might be the D (5 bases). CDR3 length: 15 amino acids. Germline CDR1 is SGHAT and CDR2 is FQDESV (reference sequence). Trimming left V 2 bases short and J 4 bases short, with 9 bases between.

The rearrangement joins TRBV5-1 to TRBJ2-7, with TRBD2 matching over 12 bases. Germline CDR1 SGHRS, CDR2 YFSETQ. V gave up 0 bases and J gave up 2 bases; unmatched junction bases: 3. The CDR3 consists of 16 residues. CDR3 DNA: TGCGCCAGCAGCTTGGACTCTAGCGGGAGGGCCTACGAGCAGTACTTC. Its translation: CASSLDSSGRAYEQYF.

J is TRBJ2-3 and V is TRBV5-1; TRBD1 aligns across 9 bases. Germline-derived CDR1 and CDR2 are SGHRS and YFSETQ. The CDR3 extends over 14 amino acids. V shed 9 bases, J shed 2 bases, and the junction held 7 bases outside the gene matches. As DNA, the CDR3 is TGCGCCACTGCGGACAGGGGTCCCACAGATACGCAGTATTTT. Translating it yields CATADRGPTDTQYF.

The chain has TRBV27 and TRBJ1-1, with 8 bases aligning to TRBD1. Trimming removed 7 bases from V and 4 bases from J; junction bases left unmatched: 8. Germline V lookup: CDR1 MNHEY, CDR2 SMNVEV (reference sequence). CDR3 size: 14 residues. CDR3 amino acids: CASIPRGQVTEAFF. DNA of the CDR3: TGTGCCAGCATTCCCAGGGGGCAGGTCACTGAAGCTTTCTTT.

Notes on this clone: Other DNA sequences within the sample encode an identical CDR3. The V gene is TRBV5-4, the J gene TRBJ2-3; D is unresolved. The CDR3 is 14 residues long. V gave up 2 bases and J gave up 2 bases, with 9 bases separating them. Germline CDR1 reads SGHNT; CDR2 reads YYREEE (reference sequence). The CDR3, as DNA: TGTGCCAGCAGCTTCCCGACTTCCACAGATACGCAGTATTTT. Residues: CASSFPTSTDTQYF.

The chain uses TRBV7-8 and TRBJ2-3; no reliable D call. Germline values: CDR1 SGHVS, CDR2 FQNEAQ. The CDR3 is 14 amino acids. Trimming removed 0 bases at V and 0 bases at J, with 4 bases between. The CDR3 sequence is CASSLASSTDTQYF. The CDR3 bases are TGTGCCAGCAGCTTAGCCTCCAGCACAGATACGCAGTATTTT.